The rows below give T cell receptor beta chains drawn from one sample of a study of spatial heterogeneity in lung cancer. From the 5' RACE reads, TCRdb called clonotypes with MiXCR, one entry per CDR3 protein. The sample holds some 37,000 distinct CDR3 sequences, 5.2% seen once. Material: PBMCs, obtained at surgery. All receptors come from a female donor with early-stage non-small cell lung cancer. CDR3s leave out the opening cysteine and the closing phenylalanine or tryptophan.

J gene,V gene,CDR3 protein
TRBJ1-6,TRBV21-1,ASPPGANSPLH
TRBJ1-3,TRBV20-1,SARTGRLSGNTIY
TRBJ2-3,TRBV3-1,ASSQGLAGTRTDTQY
TRBJ2-7,TRBV3-1,ASSQDPQGAAYEQY
TRBJ2-3,TRBV7-3,ASSLKGPTSGGSDTQY
TRBJ2-3,TRBV7-2,ASSFDRGSTDTQY
TRBJ1-2,TRBV28,ASSLVENYGYT
TRBJ2-1,TRBV13,ASQLALSSYNEQF
TRBJ2-7,TRBV29-1,SVAGGAGEQY
TRBJ2-1,TRBV5-1,ASSLDGQSYNEQF
TRBJ2-5,TRBV11-2,ASSWLQETQY
TRBJ2-5,TRBV7-9,ASSLELETQY
TRBJ1-1,TRBV2,ASSPSSGGAF
TRBJ2-7,TRBV29-1,SVSGPLPVMY
TRBJ1-5,TRBV12-3/TRBV12-4,ASTQQGYQPQH
TRBJ2-3,TRBV5-1,TSSFQGTDTQY
TRBJ2-7,TRBV2,ASSEIPYEQY
TRBJ2-2,TRBV6-1,ASSLTLGGTGELF
TRBJ1-2,TRBV4-1,ASSQDPGQGFHT
TRBJ2-3,TRBV6-2/TRBV6-3,ASSYSSGARHTRTQY
TRBJ2-3,TRBV7-2,ASSLLMAGATDTQY
TRBJ1-5,TRBV6-6,ASTRAGNNQPQH
TRBJ2-2,TRBV3-1,ASSQDEGLALTTGELF
TRBJ1-4,TRBV10-2,ASRRSPNEKLF
TRBJ2-1,TRBV29-1,SVATSHEQF
TRBJ2-7,TRBV5-1,ASSGTGSDKYEQY
TRBJ1-1,TRBV6-1,ASRLQMNTEAF
TRBJ1-2,TRBV6-5,ASSPHGREDYGYT
TRBJ2-7,TRBV20-1,VTAAGYEQY